This TCR beta chain was sequenced for a study of blood T cell repertoires in COVID-19. On the study more broadly: Specimens from acute and convalescent COVID-19 originated in the United States, Italy and Spain.

The germline gives CDR1 MDHEN, CDR2 SYDVKM. The CDR3 spans 17 residues. V lost 8 bases and J lost 7, with 26 bases in between. Participant-given clinical history determined each cohort assignment. This table comes from immunoSEQ multiplex PCR, and its TCRdb copy is limited to in-frame clones, with some not included. The sample holds approximately 300,000 clones; roughly 90% are singletons and the top ten take 3.5% to 4.5%. The sequencing input was PBMCs or T cells enriched from blood (not recorded which). The TCR comes from a woman under 30 with acute COVID-19. The V gene is TRBV28, the J gene TRBJ2-2; the D gene is possibly TRBD1 (6 bases). CDR3 DNA: TGTGCCAGCGGATTACCCCTGGGGGCAGGGCAGGACGGGGAGCTGTTTTTT. Its protein product is CASGLPLGAGQDGELFF.